This T cell receptor (beta chain) originates from a study of blood T cell repertoires in COVID-19. Authors' analysis steps: Estimates of nucleated cell counts were drawn from the amplification of reference gene primers. Here immunoSEQ multiplex PCR was the method, and the copy in TCRdb shows in-frame clones only, minus some. For V, J and clone size, that table is used; D and trimming come from the DNA. The sample holds 120,000 or so clones; approximately 81% are singletons and the top ten take roughly 5%. Germline loops: CDR1 LGHDT, CDR2 YNNKEL (reference sequence). J lost 2 bases, V lost 5 bases, and 6 bases had no gene match. The CDR3 spans 16 residues.

The chain employs TRBV3-1 (or the pseudogene TRBV3-2) and TRBJ1-4, with TRBD1 matching over 9 bases. The TCR comes from a man aged 55 to 70 with acute or convalescent COVID-19. The specimen was peripheral blood. The chain's CDR3 is CASSTGTGFTNEKLFF. In nucleotides, the CDR3 is TGTGCCAGCAGCACCGGGACAGGGTTTACTAATGAAAAACTGTTTTTT.